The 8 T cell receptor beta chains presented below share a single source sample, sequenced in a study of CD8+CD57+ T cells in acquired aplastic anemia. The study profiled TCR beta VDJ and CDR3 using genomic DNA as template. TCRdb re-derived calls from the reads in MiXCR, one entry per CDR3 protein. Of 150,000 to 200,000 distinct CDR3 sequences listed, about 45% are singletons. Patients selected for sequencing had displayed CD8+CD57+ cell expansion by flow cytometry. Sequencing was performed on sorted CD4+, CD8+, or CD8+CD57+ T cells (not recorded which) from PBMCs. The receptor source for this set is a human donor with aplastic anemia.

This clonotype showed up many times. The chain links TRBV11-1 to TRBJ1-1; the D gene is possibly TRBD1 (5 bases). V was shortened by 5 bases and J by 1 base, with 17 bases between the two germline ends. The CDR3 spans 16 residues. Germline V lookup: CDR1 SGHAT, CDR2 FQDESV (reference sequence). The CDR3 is CASSPGLQGGNTEAFF. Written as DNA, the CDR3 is TGTGCCAGCAGCCCCGGACTCCAGGGAGGGAACACTGAAGCTTTCTTT.

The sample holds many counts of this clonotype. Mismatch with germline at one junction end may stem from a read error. CDR3 in DNA: TGTGTCAGCAGCTTGGTCACTGAAGCTTTCTTT. Protein sequence: CVSSLVTEAFF. The chain has TRBV5-6 and TRBJ1-1; D is unclear. The CDR3 loop spans 11 amino acids. CDR1 and CDR2 from the germline V gene are SGHDT and YYEEEE.

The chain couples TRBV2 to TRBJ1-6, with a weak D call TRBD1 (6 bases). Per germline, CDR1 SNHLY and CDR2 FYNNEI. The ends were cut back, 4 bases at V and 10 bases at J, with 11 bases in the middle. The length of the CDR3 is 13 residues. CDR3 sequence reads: CASSAGVRSPLHF. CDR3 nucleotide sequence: TGTGCCAGCAGTGCAGGGGTTCGCTCACCCCTCCACTTT.

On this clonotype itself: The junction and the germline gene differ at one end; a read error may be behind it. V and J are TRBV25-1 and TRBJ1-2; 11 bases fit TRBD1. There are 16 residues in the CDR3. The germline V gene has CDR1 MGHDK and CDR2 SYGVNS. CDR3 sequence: CASSESGTGGDYGYTF. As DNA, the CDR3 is TGTGCCAGCAGTGAATCCGGGACAGGGGGAGACTATGGCTACACCTTT.

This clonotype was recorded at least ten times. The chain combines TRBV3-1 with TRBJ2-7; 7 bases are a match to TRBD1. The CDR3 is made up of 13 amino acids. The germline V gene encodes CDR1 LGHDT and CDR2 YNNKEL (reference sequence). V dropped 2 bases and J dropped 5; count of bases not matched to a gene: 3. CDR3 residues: CASSQRQGHEQYF. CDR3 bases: TGTGCCAGCAGCCAACGACAGGGCCACGAGCAGTACTTC.

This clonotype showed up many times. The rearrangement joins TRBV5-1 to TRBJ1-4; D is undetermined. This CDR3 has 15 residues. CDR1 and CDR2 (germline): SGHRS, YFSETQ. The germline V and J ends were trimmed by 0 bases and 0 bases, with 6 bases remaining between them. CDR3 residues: CASSLGGATNEKLFF. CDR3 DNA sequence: TGCGCCAGCAGCTTGGGCGGTGCAACTAATGAAAAACTGTTTTTT.

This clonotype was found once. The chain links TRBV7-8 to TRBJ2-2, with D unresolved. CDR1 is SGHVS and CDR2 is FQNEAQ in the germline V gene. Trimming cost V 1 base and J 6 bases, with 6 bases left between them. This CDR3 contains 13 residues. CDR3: CASSLESAGELFF. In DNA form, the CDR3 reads TGTGCCAGCAGCTTAGAATCCGCCGGGGAGCTGTTTTTT.

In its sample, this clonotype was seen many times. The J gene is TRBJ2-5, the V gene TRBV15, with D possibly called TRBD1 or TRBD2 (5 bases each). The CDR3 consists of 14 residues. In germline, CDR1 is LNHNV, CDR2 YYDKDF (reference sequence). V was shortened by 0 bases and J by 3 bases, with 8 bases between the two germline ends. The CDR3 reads CATSRDLGEETQYF. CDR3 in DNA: TGTGCCACCAGCAGAGATTTGGGGGAAGAGACCCAGTACTTC.